This T cell receptor (beta chain) derives from a study of T-cell reconstitution after alpha-beta-depleted transplantation in children. Using unique molecular identifiers, the investigators prepared the TCRbeta library. TCRdb itself ran the PCR reads through MiXCR, one entry per CDR3 protein. In the table there are about 610,000 distinct CDR3 sequences, over 9.5% of which are singletons. Per germline, CDR1 SGHRS and CDR2 YFSETQ. The CDR3 is made up of 15 amino acids. Trimming left V 1 base short and J 3 bases short, with 11 bases between. Source: PBMCs from the stem cell graft donor, taken from the stem cell graft. The origin of this receptor is a human donor who donated a stem cell graft to a child with acute myeloid leukemia. The chain recombines TRBV5-1 with TRBJ1-5, with D tentatively TRBD1 (5 bases). The CDR3 DNA sequence: TGCGCCAGCAGCTTGAAGGGGCCACCCAATCAGCCCCAGCATTTT. Translated: CASSLKGPPNQPQHF.